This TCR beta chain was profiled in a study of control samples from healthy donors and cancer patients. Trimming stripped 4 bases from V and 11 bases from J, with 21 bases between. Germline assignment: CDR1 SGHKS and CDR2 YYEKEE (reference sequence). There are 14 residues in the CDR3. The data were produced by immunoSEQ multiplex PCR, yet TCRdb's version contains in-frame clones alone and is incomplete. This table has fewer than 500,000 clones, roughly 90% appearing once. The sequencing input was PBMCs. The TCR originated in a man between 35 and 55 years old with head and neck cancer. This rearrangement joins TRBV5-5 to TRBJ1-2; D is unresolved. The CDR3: CASSPRPENSLYTF. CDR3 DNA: TGTGCCAGCAGCCCCCGCCCTGAAAATTCTTTATACACCTTC.